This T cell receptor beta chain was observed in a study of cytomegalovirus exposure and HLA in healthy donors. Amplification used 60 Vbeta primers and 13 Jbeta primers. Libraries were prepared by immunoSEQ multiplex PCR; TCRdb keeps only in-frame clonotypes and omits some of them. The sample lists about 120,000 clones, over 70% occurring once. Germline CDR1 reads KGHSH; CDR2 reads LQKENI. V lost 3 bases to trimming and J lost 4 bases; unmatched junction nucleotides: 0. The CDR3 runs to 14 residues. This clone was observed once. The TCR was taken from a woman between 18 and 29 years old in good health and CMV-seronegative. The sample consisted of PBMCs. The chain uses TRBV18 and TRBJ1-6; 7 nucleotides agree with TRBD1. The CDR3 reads CASSPGQYNSPLHF. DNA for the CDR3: TGTGCCAGCTCACCGGGACAGTATAATTCACCCCTCCACTTT. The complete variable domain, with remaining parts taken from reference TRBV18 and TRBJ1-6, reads NAGVMQNPRHLVRRRGQEARLRCSPMKGHSHVYWYRQLPEEGLKFMVYLQKENIIDESGMPKERFSAEFPKEGPSILRIQQVVRGDSAAYFCASSPGQYNSPLHFGNGTRLTVT.